Listed below are T cell receptor beta chains from one sample, sequenced in a study of T-cell memory formation after mild COVID-19. A single record per CDR3 protein comes from TCRdb applying MiXCR to the 5' RACE reads. This table has 250,000 to 350,000 distinct CDR3 sequences, approximately 15% appearing once. Specimen: PBMCs or a T cell subset sorted from them (not recorded which). These receptors were collected from a man younger than 30 who had mild COVID-19 (a few samples of this study predate the infection). Cell type and time point are not known. Both conserved end residues are part of each CDR3. A D gene is named only where the DNA matches it firmly. Only part of the rows carry a size: once, few, many, or a class if the clone is expanded.

D gene	clone size	J gene	V gene	CDR3 DNA	CDR3 protein
-	-	TRBJ1-4	TRBV5-6	TGTGCCAGCAGCTTGAGGGGTCCCCTGGGTAATGAAAAACTGTTTTTT	CASSLRGPLGNEKLFF
-	-	TRBJ2-5	TRBV7-9	TGTGCCAGCAGCCCCCCGAATGGCCAAGAGACCCAGTACTTC	CASSPPNGQETQYF
-	-	TRBJ2-2	TRBV6-2/TRBV6-3	TGTGCCAGCAGTTATTCGGAAACCGGGGAGCTGTTTTTT	CASSYSETGELFF
-	-	TRBJ1-1	TRBV6-5	TGTGCCAGCAGTTACTCTTTTGTCACTGAAGCTTTCTTT	CASSYSFVTEAFF
TRBD1	-	TRBJ1-4	TRBV5-1	TGCGCCAGCAGCTTGGCTGGTGGACAGGGGGTTGAAAAACTGTTTTTT	CASSLAGGQGVEKLFF
-	many	TRBJ2-1	TRBV11-1	TGTGCCAGCAGCTTAGACAGGCCCGAGCAGTTCTTC	CASSLDRPEQFF
TRBD1	few	TRBJ1-1	TRBV19	TGTGCCAGTACCACCTCCAGAGGGGGCGTAGGGATGAACACTGAAGCTTTCTTT	CASTTSRGGVGMNTEAFF
-	few	TRBJ1-6	TRBV20-1	TGCAGTGCTAGAGATGGGCGGGATAATTCACCCCTCCACTTT	CSARDGRDNSPLHF
TRBD1	-	TRBJ1-1	TRBV12-3/TRBV12-4	TGTGCCAGCAGCAAGGGACAGGGCGTTGAGGAAGCTTTCTTT	CASSKGQGVEEAFF
TRBD2	few	TRBJ2-1	TRBV7-6	TGTGCCAGCAGCTTAGCAGCGGGGGGATTTAGCTACAATGAGCAGTTCTTC	CASSLAAGGFSYNEQFF
TRBD1	-	TRBJ1-2	TRBV6-6	TGTGCCAGCAGCACTCGGACAGGGGCGCTCTATGGCTACACCTTC	CASSTRTGALYGYTF
TRBD1	few	TRBJ2-1	TRBV7-3	TGTGCCAGCAGCTTAACGCCGGGACAGGATAGCTCCTACAATGAGCAGTTCTTC	CASSLTPGQDSSYNEQFF
-	-	TRBJ1-3	TRBV28	TGTGCCAGCAGTACTACGGGACCGACGGGCACCATATATTTT	CASSTTGPTGTIYF
TRBD1	few	TRBJ2-7	TRBV5-4	TGTGCCAGCAGCTTTGGGGACAGGGTTTTCTACGAGCAGTACTTC	CASSFGDRVFYEQYF
-	few	TRBJ2-7	TRBV5-1	TGCGCCAGCAGCTTGGATCCCGGCTCCGAGCAGTACTTC	CASSLDPGSEQYF
TRBD2	many	TRBJ2-7	TRBV7-6	TGTGCCAGCAGCAGAGGGACTAGCGGGGGGGGATCCTCCTACGAGCAGTACTTC	CASSRGTSGGGSSYEQYF
TRBD2	few	TRBJ2-5	TRBV7-3	TGTGCCAGCAGCGGAGGGAGGGGTGGACAAGAGACCCAGTACTTC	CASSGGRGGQETQYF
-	-	TRBJ1-5	TRBV5-1	TGCGCCAGCAGCTTGAGAGGGGTCAATCAGCCCCAGCATTTT	CASSLRGVNQPQHF
-	-	TRBJ2-3	TRBV10-3	TGTGCCATCAGTGGATTCACAGATACGCAGTATTTT	CAISGFTDTQYF
TRBD2	few	TRBJ2-5	TRBV4-2	TGTGCCAGCAGCCAAGGGACTAGCGGACAGAAGACCCAGTACTTC	CASSQGTSGQKTQYF
TRBD2	few	TRBJ2-3	TRBV9	TGTGCCAGCAGCCCTCAAGCCGGGACTAGCGGCACAGATACGCAGTATTTT	CASSPQAGTSGTDTQYF
TRBD1	few	TRBJ2-5	TRBV7-3	TGTGCCAGCAGCTCCCGCCGGGACAGCCCAGAGACCCAGTACTTC	CASSSRRDSPETQYF
TRBD2	many	TRBJ2-5	TRBV11-2	TGTGCCAGCAGGTCACTAGCGGGCGGGGAGACCCAGTACTTC	CASRSLAGGETQYF
-	-	TRBJ1-1	TRBV9	TGTGCCAGCAGCAACACCGCCAGGGCGGGGATAGCTTTCTTT	CASSNTARAGIAFF
-	few	TRBJ2-3	TRBV6-2/TRBV6-3	TGTGCCAGCAGTGTGACGGGGCCCGATACGCAGTATTTT	CASSVTGPDTQYF
TRBD2	few	TRBJ2-3	TRBV4-1	TGCGCCAGCAGCCAGAGGAACCAGCGGGGGGGATCAGATACGCAGTATTTT	CASSQRNQRGGSDTQYF
-	few	TRBJ1-6	TRBV20-1	TGCAGTGCTTCGCCCTATGGTTCACCCCTCCACTTT	CSASPYGSPLHF
-	-	TRBJ1-6	TRBV4-1	TGCGCCAGCAGCCAAGTGGTACAGGTTCATAGCTCCTATAATTCACCCCTCCACTTT	CASSQVVQVHSSYNSPLHF
TRBD1	once	TRBJ1-5	TRBV6-5	TGTGCCAGCAGGAGGACAGGGGGTCATCAGCCCCAGCATTTT	CASRRTGGHQPQHF
TRBD1	-	TRBJ2-7	TRBV18	TGTGCCAGCTCACCAATACAGGGGGTGCGCTACGAGCAGTACTTC	CASSPIQGVRYEQYF
-	once	TRBJ2-1	TRBV10-3	TGTGCCATCAGTGGTTGGATTCAGGGTGGCGGGAATGAGCAGTTCTTC	CAISGWIQGGGNEQFF
TRBD1	many	TRBJ2-2	TRBV7-2	TGTGCCAGCAGCGCACAGGGGTCCGGGGAGCTGTTTTTT	CASSAQGSGELFF
-	many	TRBJ2-4	TRBV7-2	TGTGCCAGCAGCCCCACAGCGGATCAAAACATTCAGTACTTC	CASSPTADQNIQYF
TRBD1	many	TRBJ1-1	TRBV7-2	TGTGCCAGCAGCACCAGACAGGGGGAGGTTGAAGCTTTCTTT	CASSTRQGEVEAFF
-	-	TRBJ2-7	TRBV18	TGTGCCAGCTCCCCCGGACGGAGCTCACTCGAGCAGTACTTC	CASSPGRSSLEQYF
-	-	TRBJ2-3	TRBV7-2	TGTGCCAGCAGCTTTCAAGGGGGGCTAAGCACAGATACGCAGTATTTT	CASSFQGGLSTDTQYF
-	-	TRBJ2-2	TRBV3-1	TGTGCCAGCAGCCACAACCGGGCAGACACCGGGGAGCTGTTTTTT	CASSHNRADTGELFF
-	few	TRBJ1-4	TRBV15	TGTGCCACCAGCACAGCAGGGGCTACTAATGAAAAACTGTTTTTT	CATSTAGATNEKLFF
-	-	TRBJ1-6	TRBV6-2/TRBV6-3	TGTGCCAGCAGTTACTCGGGGGTCTCGAATTCACCCCTCCACTTT	CASSYSGVSNSPLHF
TRBD1	few	TRBJ2-2	TRBV27	TGTGCCAGCAGTTGGGGGACAGGGGTCGCCGGGGAGCTGTTTTTT	CASSWGTGVAGELFF
-	-	TRBJ1-1	TRBV11-3	TGTGCCAGCAGCTACGGATGGGGCACTGAAGCTTTCTTT	CASSYGWGTEAFF
TRBD1	few	TRBJ1-5	TRBV15	TGTGCCACCAGCAGTTCGGGAGGGGGCTTATTTCAGCCCCAGCATTTT	CATSSSGGGLFQPQHF
-	once	TRBJ2-7	TRBV4-1	TGCGCCAGCAGCCAAGATGTAGGCTACGAGCAGTACTTC	CASSQDVGYEQYF
TRBD2	-	TRBJ2-1	TRBV7-2	TGTGCCAGCAGCTTAGGCCTAGCGGGATTCAATGAGCAGTTCTTC	CASSLGLAGFNEQFF
TRBD1	-	TRBJ1-2	TRBV5-1	TGCGCCAGCAGCGAACTAAACAGGGGATTGGATGGCTACACCTTC	CASSELNRGLDGYTF
-	few	TRBJ1-5	TRBV4-1	TGCGCCAGCAGCTTCTTTGGGGGCGATCAGCCCCAGCATTTT	CASSFFGGDQPQHF
-	-	TRBJ1-3	TRBV28	TGTGCCAGCAGCCTACCGTGGGGTACTGGAAACACCATATATTTT	CASSLPWGTGNTIYF
-	-	TRBJ1-2	TRBV10-3	TGTGCCATCAGTGCGCCACCGACCGGAGGGAATATCTATGGCTACACCTTC	CAISAPPTGGNIYGYTF